This T cell receptor beta chain was profiled in a study of shared clonotypes between healthy human individuals. Across the study: With ages of 18 to 49, the donors were a couple of women and a few men. General study points: Of the naive CD4 clonotypes, approximately 5% were shared across four donors.

Generated by immunoSEQ multiplex PCR, the TCRdb table keeps only in-frame clones and is missing some. This table has roughly 640,000 clones, 97% appearing once. The CDR3 sequence is 13 residues long. With 0 bases removed from V and 6 bases from J, the gap between germline ends came to 5 bases. CDR1 is MRHNA, CDR2 SNTAGT, per germline. Note on this clone: Its specificity is unknown.

Those who donated, Caucasian adults without exception, all lived in Nashville, Tennessee. The specimen was naive CD4+ T cells sorted from blood. Subset in this sample: CD45RA+ positively selected. V is TRBV6-4 and J is TRBJ2-2; D ambiguous. The receptor was derived from a young woman in good health. In DNA form, the CDR3 reads TGTGCCAGCAGTGACTCTTTACCCGGGGAGCTGTTTTTT. Its translation is CASSDSLPGELFF.